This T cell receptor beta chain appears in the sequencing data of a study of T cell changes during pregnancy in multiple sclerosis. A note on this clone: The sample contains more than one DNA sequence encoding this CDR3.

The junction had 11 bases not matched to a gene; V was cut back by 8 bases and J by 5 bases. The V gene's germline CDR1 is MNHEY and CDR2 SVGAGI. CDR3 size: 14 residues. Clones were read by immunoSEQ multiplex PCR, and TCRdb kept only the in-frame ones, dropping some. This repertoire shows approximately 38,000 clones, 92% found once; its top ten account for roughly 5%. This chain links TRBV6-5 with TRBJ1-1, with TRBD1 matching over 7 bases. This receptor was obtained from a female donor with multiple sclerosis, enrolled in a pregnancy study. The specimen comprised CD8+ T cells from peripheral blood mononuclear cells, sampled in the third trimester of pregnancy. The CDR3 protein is CASHQGGLQTEAFF. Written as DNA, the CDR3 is TGTGCCAGCCACCAGGGGGGTCTACAAACTGAAGCTTTCTTT.